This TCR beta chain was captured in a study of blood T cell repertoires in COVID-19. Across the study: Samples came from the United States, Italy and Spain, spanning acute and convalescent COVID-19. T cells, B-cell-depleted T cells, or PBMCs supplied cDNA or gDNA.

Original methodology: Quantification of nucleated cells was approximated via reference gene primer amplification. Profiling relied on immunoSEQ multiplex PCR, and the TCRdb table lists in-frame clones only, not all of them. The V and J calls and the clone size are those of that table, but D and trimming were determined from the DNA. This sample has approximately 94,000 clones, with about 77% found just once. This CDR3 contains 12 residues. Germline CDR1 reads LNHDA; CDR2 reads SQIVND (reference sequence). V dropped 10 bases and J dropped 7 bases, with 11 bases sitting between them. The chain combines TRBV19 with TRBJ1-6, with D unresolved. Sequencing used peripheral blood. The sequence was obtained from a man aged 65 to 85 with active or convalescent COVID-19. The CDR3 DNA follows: TGTGCCACTAGGGCCTGGAATTCACCCCTCCACTTT. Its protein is CATRAWNSPLHF. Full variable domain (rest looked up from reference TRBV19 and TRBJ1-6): DGGITQSPKYLFRKEGQNVTLSCEQNLNHDAMYWYRQDPGQGLRLIYYSQIVNDFQKGDIAEGYSVSREKKESFPLTVTSAQKNPTAFYLCATRAWNSPLHFGNGTRLTVT.